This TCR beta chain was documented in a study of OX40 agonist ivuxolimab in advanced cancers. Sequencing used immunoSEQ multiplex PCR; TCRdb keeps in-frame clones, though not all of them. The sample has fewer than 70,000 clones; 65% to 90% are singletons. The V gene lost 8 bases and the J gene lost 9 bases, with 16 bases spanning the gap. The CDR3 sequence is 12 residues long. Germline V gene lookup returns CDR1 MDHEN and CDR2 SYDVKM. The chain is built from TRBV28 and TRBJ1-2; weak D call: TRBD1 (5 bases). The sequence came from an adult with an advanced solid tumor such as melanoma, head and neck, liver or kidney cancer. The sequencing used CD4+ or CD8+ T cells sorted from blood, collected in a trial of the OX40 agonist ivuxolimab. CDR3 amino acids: CASGINEGSYTF. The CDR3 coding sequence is TGTGCCAGCGGTATAAACGAGGGGAGCTACACCTTC.